The 7 T cell receptor beta chains reported below all come from one sample, sequenced in a study of blood T cell repertoires in COVID-19. Clones were read by immunoSEQ multiplex PCR, and TCRdb kept only the in-frame ones, dropping some. The data contain around 320,000 clones, approximately 86% of them singletons. Material: peripheral blood. These receptors were taken from a man younger than 30 with active or convalescent COVID-19.

This rearrangement joins TRBV19 to TRBJ2-1, with 9 bases matching TRBD2. The CDR3 has 13 residues. Germline CDR1 reads LNHDA; CDR2 reads SQIVND (reference sequence). V shed 5 bases, J shed 9 bases, and the junction held 5 bases outside the gene matches. The DNA for the CDR3 is TGTGCCAGTAGTCTGGCGGGAGGGGCTGAGCAGTTCTTC. Residues: CASSLAGGAEQFF.

The chain uses TRBV28 and TRBJ1-6, with a possible D match to TRBD1 (6 bases). The CDR3 totals 14 residues. Germline V gene data show CDR1 as MDHEN and CDR2 as SYDVKM. Trimming stripped 5 bases from V and 10 bases from J, with 15 bases between. The CDR3 loop reads CASSPQGVGSPLHF. The CDR3, as DNA: TGTGCCAGCAGTCCACAGGGTGTCGGGTCACCCCTCCACTTT.

The chain carries TRBV3-1 (or the pseudogene TRBV3-2) and TRBJ1-1; D gene unclear. The V gene's germline CDR1 is LGHDT and CDR2 YNNKEL (reference sequence). V lost 4 bases and J lost 0, with 12 bases in between. This CDR3 contains 15 residues. DNA for the CDR3: TGTGCCAGCAGCCCCTTCGGAGGCATGAACACTGAAGCTTTCTTT. Its translation is CASSPFGGMNTEAFF.

V is TRBV27 and J is TRBJ2-5; a possible D gene is TRBD1 (6 bases). Germline V gene lookup returns CDR1 MNHEY and CDR2 SMNVEV (reference sequence). V was shortened by 4 bases and J by 5 bases, with 11 bases between the two germline ends. This CDR3 spans 13 amino acids. The CDR3 protein is CASSSRGSETQYF. CDR3 coding DNA: TGTGCCAGCAGTTCCAGGGGCAGTGAGACCCAGTACTTC.

The chain couples TRBV28 to TRBJ2-7; D may be TRBD1 (7 bases). The germline V gene has CDR1 MDHEN and CDR2 SYDVKM. V was cut by 6 bases and J by 2 bases, with 11 bases left in between. This CDR3 is 13 amino acids long. As DNA, the CDR3 is TGTGCCAGCAGCCTCAGGGGGGCCTACGAGCAGTACTTC. As protein: CASSLRGAYEQYF.

This clone occurred once. The junction differs from germline at one of its ends, possibly a read error. For the CDR3, the DNA is TGTGCCAGCAGCCCAGTAGGGGCAGCTGCCTTT. Translation gives CASSPVGAAAF. The rearrangement links TRBV7-8 to TRBJ1-1; tentatively, D is TRBD1 (5 bases). The length of the CDR3 is 11 residues. Per germline, CDR1 SGHVS and CDR2 FQNEAQ.

The J gene is TRBJ2-7, the V gene TRBV5-4; 12 bases agree with TRBD2. The junction had 4 bases not matched to a gene; V was cut back by 2 bases and J by 4 bases. In germline, CDR1 is SGHNT, CDR2 YYREEE (reference sequence). The length of the CDR3 is 15 residues. This chain's CDR3 is CASSFSTSGSYEQYF. The CDR3, as DNA: TGTGCCAGCAGCTTTTCGACTAGCGGGAGTTACGAGCAGTACTTC.